The T cell receptor (beta chain) described here comes from a study of blood T cells in healthy people across ages. A second about 7 to 11 cycle PCR used barcoded and J-beta primers. MiXCR, run by TCRdb on the 5' RACE reads, gives a single entry per CDR3 protein. The sample shows hundreds of thousands of distinct CDR3 sequences, over 20% of them seen only once. The CDR3 is 15 amino acids. Trimming pared 6 bases from V and 0 bases from J, leaving 11 bases between. The clonotype comes from a man aged 65 to 85 in good health. Sequenced material: blood. The chain recombines TRBV12-3 or TRBV12-4 with TRBJ2-2, with D uncertain. CDR3 in amino acids: CASRKGPANTGELFF. DNA for the CDR3: TGTGCCAGCAGGAAAGGTCCCGCGAACACCGGGGAGCTGTTTTTT.